This T cell receptor (beta chain) was captured in a study of blood T cells in healthy people across ages. Through a sample-barcoded 5' primer and a J-beta primer mix, a second PCR was run for roughly 6 to 11 cycles. MiXCR, run by TCRdb on the 5' RACE reads, gives a single entry per CDR3 protein. The sample holds 700,000 to 850,000 distinct CDR3 sequences, approximately 53% seen once. Germline V gene sequence: CDR1 SEHNR, CDR2 FQNEAQ (reference sequence). The CDR3 extends over 14 amino acids. Germline trimming cut 2 bases from V and 1 base from J; bases unmatched to any gene: 1. The chain joins TRBV7-9 to TRBJ1-1, with 7 bases matching TRBD1. The TCR comes from a man of 80 years or more in good health. The specimen sequenced was blood. CDR3 coding DNA: TGTGCCAGCAGCTTACGGGACAGGAACACTGAAGCTTTCTTT. This sequence encodes CASSLRDRNTEAFF.